These 14 T cell receptor beta chains came from one sample sequenced in a study of a mutant IDH1 vaccine in newly diagnosed glioma. Time point: week 5, during vaccination. The investigators gave 300 ug of mutant IDH1 20-mer peptide in each vaccine dose, together with topical imiquimod. No cognate antigen is known for these TCRs. TCRdb's table, derived via immunoSEQ multiplex PCR, lists solely in-frame clones and lacks some. The sample lists 50,000 or so clones; around 84% were seen once. The sample was PBMCs, taken from a glioma patient whose treatment included an IDH1 peptide vaccine. The receptors derive from a woman aged 45-60 years with glioma.

This clone was seen once. The V call is TRBV6-1, the J call TRBJ2-7; either TRBD1 or TRBD2 may supply D (5 bases each). CDR1 is MNHNS, CDR2 SASEGT, per germline. The CDR3 has 14 amino acids. V shed 1 base and J shed 0 bases, with 7 bases lying between them. This CDR3 reads CASSEVGVSYEQYF. The CDR3, as DNA: TGTGCCAGCAGTGAAGTGGGGGTCTCCTACGAGCAGTACTTC.

This clone was found a few times. The chain recombines TRBV7-3 with TRBJ2-2; no reliable D call. There are 12 residues in the CDR3. V shed 5 bases and J shed 5 bases, with 6 bases lying between them. Germline CDR1 is SGHTA and CDR2 is FQGTGA. The CDR3 reads CASSKETGELFF. The CDR3 nucleotides read TGTGCCAGCAGCAAGGAGACCGGGGAGCTGTTTTTT.

The chain employs TRBV5-1 and TRBJ1-1, with 9 bases identical to TRBD1. Losses at the gene ends were 4 bases for V and 10 bases for J; bases not matched to a gene: 17. This CDR3 spans 16 amino acids. Germline CDR1 is SGHRS and CDR2 is YFSETQ. CDR3 residues: CASSLKTPGQGFPAFF. For the CDR3, the DNA is TGCGCCAGCAGCCTAAAAACCCCGGGACAGGGTTTTCCAGCTTTCTTT.

The V call is TRBV6-4, the J call TRBJ2-3; perhaps TRBD2 as D (7 bases). There are 14 residues in the CDR3. Per germline, CDR1 MRHNA and CDR2 SNTAGT. The germline V and J ends were trimmed by 4 bases and 6 bases, with 14 bases remaining between them. This chain's CDR3 is CASSAKGGADTQYF. The CDR3 coding sequence is TGTGCCAGCAGTGCAAAAGGGGGGGCGGATACGCAGTATTTT.

This chain joins TRBV30 and TRBJ1-1; D is undetermined. V gave up 0 bases and J gave up 5 bases, with 13 bases separating them. Germline V CDR1 and CDR2: GTSNPN, SVGIG (reference sequence). The CDR3 has 14 amino acids. The CDR3, as DNA: TGTGCCTGGAGTGTAGTGAGTAGGAGGACTGAAGCTTTCTTT. This sequence encodes CAWSVVSRRTEAFF.

This chain links TRBV4-1 with TRBJ2-3; tentatively, D is TRBD1 (6 bases). The V gene's germline CDR1 is MGHRA and CDR2 YSYEKL. The V gene lost 4 bases and the J gene lost 6 bases, with 17 bases spanning the gap. This CDR3 region has 15 residues. The CDR3 DNA follows: TGCGCCAGCAGCCGACAGGACGTGGGGGACGATACGCAGTATTTT. It specifies CASSRQDVGDDTQYF.

CDR3 nucleotide sequence: TGTGCCAGCAGCGTCAGTAGACAGGGTCAAGAGACCCAGTACTTC. Its protein product is CASSVSRQGQETQYF. The V and J genes are TRBV9 and TRBJ2-5; 7 bases agree with TRBD1. V shed 2 bases and J 2 bases; nucleotides not matched to a gene: 6. CDR1 is SGDLS, CDR2 YYNGEE, per germline. The CDR3 consists of 15 residues.

This chain connects TRBV7-2 to TRBJ1-6; 7 positions agree with TRBD1. V dropped 5 bases and J dropped 12; count of bases not matched to a gene: 10. The CDR3 runs to 14 residues. CDR1 and CDR2 (germline): SGHTA, FQGNSA. CDR3 loop: CASSPGGGGGPLHF. The CDR3 coding sequence is TGTGCCAGCAGCCCCGGGGGAGGGGGCGGACCCCTCCACTTT.

The gene calls are TRBV6-1 and TRBJ2-7; D is perhaps TRBD1 (5 bases). This CDR3 region has 14 residues. The germline V and J ends were trimmed by 7 bases and 0 bases, with 13 bases remaining between them. Germline-derived CDR1 and CDR2 are MNHNS and SASEGT. The DNA for the CDR3 is TGTGCCAGCACTTCCTGGGGCAGCTCCTACGAGCAGTACTTC. Protein sequence: CASTSWGSSYEQYF.

J is TRBJ1-6 and V is TRBV19; TRBD1 might be the D (5 bases). Trimming took off 1 base at V and 7 bases at J, with 17 bases between the two ends. The CDR3 is 17 amino acids. CDR1 LNHDA and CDR2 SQIVND come from the germline V gene (reference sequence). The CDR3 region has the DNA TGTGCCAGTAGTATAGTGGGCGGGGGAAAGGAAAATTCACCCCTCCACTTT. Protein sequence: CASSIVGGGKENSPLHF.

The gene calls are TRBV6-6 and TRBJ1-1, with 11 bases matching TRBD1. CDR3 length: 16 residues. With 5 bases clipped from V and 4 bases from J, the junction kept 9 bases outside the gene matches. The germline gives CDR1 MNHNY, CDR2 SVGAGI (reference sequence). The CDR3 spells CASSRPGQGVGTEAFF. CDR3 bases: TGTGCCAGCAGTCGACCGGGACAGGGGGTGGGCACTGAAGCTTTCTTT.

CDR3 amino acids: CASSFQRGVRETQYF. The CDR3, as DNA: TGTGCCAGCAGCTTCCAGCGGGGAGTGAGAGAGACCCAGTACTTC. The chain joins TRBV7-2 to TRBJ2-5, with 7 bases identical to TRBD2. The CDR3 length is 15 residues. The V and J ends lost 3 bases and 4 bases, in that order; junction bases with no gene match: 8. CDR1 and CDR2 from the germline V gene are SGHTA and FQGNSA.

The genes are TRBV27 and TRBJ1-6; 7 positions agree with TRBD1. Unmatched junction bases numbered 9, after V lost 3 bases and J lost 10 bases. CDR1 and CDR2 from the germline V gene are MNHEY and SMNVEV (reference sequence). CDR3 length equals 15 residues. CDR3 sequence: CASSFGGQSESPLHF. Written as DNA, the CDR3 is TGTGCCAGCAGTTTCGGGGGACAGAGTGAATCACCCCTCCACTTT.

The chain couples TRBV11-3 to TRBJ1-1; a weak D match, TRBD1 (6 bases). V lost 4 bases, J lost 1 base, and 10 bases lay in between. This CDR3 has 14 residues. Germline CDR1 is SGHNT and CDR2 is YENEEA. The CDR3 is CASSWRGQNTEAFF. In nucleotides, the CDR3 is TGTGCCAGCAGCTGGCGGGGGCAGAACACTGAAGCTTTCTTT.